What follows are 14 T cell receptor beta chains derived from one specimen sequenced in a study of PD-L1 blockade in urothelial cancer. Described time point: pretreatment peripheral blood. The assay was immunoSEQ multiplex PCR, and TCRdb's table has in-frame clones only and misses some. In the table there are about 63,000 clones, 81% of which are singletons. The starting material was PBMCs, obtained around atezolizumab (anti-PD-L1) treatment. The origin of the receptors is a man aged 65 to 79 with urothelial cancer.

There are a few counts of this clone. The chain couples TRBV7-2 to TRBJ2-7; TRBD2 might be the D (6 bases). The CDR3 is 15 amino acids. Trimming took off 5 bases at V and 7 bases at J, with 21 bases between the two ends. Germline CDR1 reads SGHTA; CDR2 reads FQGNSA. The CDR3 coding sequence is TGTGCCAGCAGCCCCGGGGGTCTACCTTCTAGAGAGCAGTACTTC. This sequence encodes CASSPGGLPSREQYF.

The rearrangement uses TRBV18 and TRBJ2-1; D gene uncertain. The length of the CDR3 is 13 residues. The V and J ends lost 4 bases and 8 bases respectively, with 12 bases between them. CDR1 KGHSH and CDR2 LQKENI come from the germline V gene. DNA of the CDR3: TGTGCCAGCTCACAAATACCTGGAGATGAGCAGTTCTTC. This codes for CASSQIPGDEQFF.

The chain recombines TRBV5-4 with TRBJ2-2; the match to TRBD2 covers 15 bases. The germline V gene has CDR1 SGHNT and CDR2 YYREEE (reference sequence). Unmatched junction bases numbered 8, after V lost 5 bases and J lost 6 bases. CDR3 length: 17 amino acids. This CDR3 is CASRSGLAGGPAGELFF. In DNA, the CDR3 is TGTGCCAGCAGATCCGGACTAGCGGGAGGGCCGGCCGGGGAGCTGTTTTTT.

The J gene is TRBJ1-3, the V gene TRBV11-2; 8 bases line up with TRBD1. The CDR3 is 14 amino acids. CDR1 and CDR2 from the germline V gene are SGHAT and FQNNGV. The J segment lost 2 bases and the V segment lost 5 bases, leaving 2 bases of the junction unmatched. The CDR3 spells CASSLDRAGNTIYF. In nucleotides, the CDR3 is TGTGCCAGCAGCCTGGACAGGGCTGGAAACACCATATATTTT.

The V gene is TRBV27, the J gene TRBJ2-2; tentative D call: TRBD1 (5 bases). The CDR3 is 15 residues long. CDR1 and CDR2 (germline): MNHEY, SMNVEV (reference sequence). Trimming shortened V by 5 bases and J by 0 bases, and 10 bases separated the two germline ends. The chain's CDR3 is CASSPLTANTGELFF. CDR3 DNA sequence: TGTGCCAGCAGTCCCCTGACAGCGAACACCGGGGAGCTGTTTTTT.

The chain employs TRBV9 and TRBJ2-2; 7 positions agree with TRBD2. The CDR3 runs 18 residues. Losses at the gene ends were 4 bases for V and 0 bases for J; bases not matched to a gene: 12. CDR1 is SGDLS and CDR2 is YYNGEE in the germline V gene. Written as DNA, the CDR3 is TGTGCCAGCAGCCCCGTGGGTAGCGGGCACCCGAACACCGGGGAGCTGTTTTTT. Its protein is CASSPVGSGHPNTGELFF.

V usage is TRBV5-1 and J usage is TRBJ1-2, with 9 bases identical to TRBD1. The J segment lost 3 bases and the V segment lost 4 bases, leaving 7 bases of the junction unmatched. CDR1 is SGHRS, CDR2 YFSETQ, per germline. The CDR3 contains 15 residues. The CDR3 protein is CASSPEGQGYYGYTF. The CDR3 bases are TGCGCCAGCAGCCCGGAGGGACAGGGTTACTATGGCTACACCTTC.

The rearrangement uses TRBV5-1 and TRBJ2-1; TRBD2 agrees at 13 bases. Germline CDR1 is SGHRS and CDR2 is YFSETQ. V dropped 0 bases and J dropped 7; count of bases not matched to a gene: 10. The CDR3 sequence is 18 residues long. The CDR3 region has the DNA TGCGCCAGCAGCTTGGCCCCCATCACTAGCGGGAGGGGAAATGAGCAGTTCTTC. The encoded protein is CASSLAPITSGRGNEQFF.

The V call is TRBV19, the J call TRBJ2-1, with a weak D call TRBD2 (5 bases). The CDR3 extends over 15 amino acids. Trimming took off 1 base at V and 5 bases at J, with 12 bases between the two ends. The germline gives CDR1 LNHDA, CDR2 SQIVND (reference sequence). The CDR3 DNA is TGTGCCAGTAGTATAGGAGACTATCTAAACAATGAGCAGTTCTTC. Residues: CASSIGDYLNNEQFF.

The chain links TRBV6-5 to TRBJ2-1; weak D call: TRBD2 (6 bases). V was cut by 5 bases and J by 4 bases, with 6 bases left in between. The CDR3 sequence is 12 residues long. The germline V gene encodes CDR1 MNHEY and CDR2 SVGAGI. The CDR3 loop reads CASSRGYNEQFF. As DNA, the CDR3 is TGTGCCAGCAGTCGGGGGTACAATGAGCAGTTCTTC.

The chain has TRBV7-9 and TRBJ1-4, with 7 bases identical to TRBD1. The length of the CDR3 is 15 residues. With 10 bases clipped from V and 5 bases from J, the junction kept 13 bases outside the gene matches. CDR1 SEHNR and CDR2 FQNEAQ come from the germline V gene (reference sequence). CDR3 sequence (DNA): TGTGCCACCCAAAACCCCGGGACAGAAAATGAAAAACTGTTTTTT. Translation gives CATQNPGTENEKLFF.

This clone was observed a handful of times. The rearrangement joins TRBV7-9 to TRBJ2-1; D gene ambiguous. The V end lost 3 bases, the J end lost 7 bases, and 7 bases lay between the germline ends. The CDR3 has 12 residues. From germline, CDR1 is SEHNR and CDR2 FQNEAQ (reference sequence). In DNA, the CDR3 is TGTGCCAGCAGCTTGTACGGGAATGAGCAGTTCTTC. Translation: CASSLYGNEQFF.

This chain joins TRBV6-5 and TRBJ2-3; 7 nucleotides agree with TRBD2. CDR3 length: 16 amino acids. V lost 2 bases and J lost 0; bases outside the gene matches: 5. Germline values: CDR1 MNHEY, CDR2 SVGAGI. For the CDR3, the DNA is TGTGCCAGCAGTTACGATACGGGGGGTAGCACAGATACGCAGTATTTT. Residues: CASSYDTGGSTDTQYF.

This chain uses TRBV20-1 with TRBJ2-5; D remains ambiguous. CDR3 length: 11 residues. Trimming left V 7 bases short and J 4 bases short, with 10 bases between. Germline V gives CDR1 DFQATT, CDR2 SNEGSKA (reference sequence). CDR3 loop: CSVTGRETQYF. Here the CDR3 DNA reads TGCAGTGTAACGGGTCGAGAGACCCAGTACTTC.